Below, one T cell receptor (beta chain) is given with its context. The antigen is unknown. The length of the CDR3 is 17 residues. The V end lost 1 base, the J end lost 1 base, and 15 bases lay between the germline ends. Germline V lookup: CDR1 KGHSH, CDR2 LQKENI. The use of a sample-barcoded 5' primer and a J-beta primer mix characterized a second PCR of 7 to 11 cycles. Every sample gave at least 2.5 million paired-end reads containing CDR3. MiXCR, applied by TCRdb to the 5' RACE reads, yields one record per CDR3 protein. Among 850,000 to 1,300,000 distinct CDR3 sequences, less than 50% were seen once, and the ten largest hold around 18%. This record comes from a study of blood T cells in healthy people across ages. Study-wide results and caveats: Researchers report that TCR beta diversity correlated strongly with naive T cell percentage. Roughly linearly, TCR beta diversity per million T cells fell as age increased.

Drawn from each donor were approximately 9.2 milliliters of peripheral blood. The gene calls are TRBV18 and TRBJ2-3; TRBD2 might be the D (5 bases). Specimen: blood. This TCR was recovered from an older woman in good health. The CDR3 nucleotides are TGTGCCAGCTCACCACGAGGGAAAGGCAAGGGCACAGATACGCAGTATTTT. Encoded protein: CASSPRGKGKGTDTQYF.